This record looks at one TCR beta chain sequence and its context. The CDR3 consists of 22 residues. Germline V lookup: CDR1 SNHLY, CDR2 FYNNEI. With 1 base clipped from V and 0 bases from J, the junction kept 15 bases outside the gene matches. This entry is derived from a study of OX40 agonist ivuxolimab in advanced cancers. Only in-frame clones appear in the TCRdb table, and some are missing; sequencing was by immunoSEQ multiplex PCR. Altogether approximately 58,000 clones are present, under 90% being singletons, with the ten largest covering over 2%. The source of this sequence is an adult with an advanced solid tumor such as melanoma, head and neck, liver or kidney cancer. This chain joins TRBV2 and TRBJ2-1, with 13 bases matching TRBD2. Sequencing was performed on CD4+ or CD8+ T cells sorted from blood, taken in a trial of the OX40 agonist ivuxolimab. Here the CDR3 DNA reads TGTGCCAGCAGTGAAGGGGGACTAGCGGGGCCCCCAAATCGCCTCTCCTACAATGAGCAGTTCTTC. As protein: CASSEGGLAGPPNRLSYNEQFF. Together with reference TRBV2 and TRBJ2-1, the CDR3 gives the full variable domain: EPEVTQTPSHQVTQMGQEVILRCVPISNHLYFYWYRQILGQKVEFLVSFYNNEISEKSEIFDDQFSVERPDGSNFTLKIRSTKLEDSAMYFCASSEGGLAGPPNRLSYNEQFFGPGTRLTVL.